This entry lists 25 T cell receptor beta chains sequenced from one sample in a study of T cell responses to AZD1222 COVID-19 vaccine. Measured with immunoSEQ multiplex PCR; TCRdb has only the in-frame clones, and not every one. Among roughly 120,000 clones listed, roughly nine tenths were seen once. This material consisted of peripheral blood, taken on day 0 of AZD1222 vaccination. These receptors came from an adult in good health.

This chain connects TRBV27 to TRBJ2-2; 8 bases match TRBD2. Germline V CDR1 and CDR2: MNHEY, SMNVEV (reference sequence). CDR3 length equals 15 residues. Trimming took 6 bases from V and 6 from J; bases not matched to a gene: 9. CDR3 amino acids: CASSRPGTRPGELFF. The CDR3 region has the DNA TGTGCCAGCAGCCGTCCCGGGACTAGACCCGGGGAGCTGTTTTTT.

The chain joins TRBV7-3 to TRBJ2-1; TRBD2 might be the D (6 bases). Deletions cut 1 base from V and 8 bases from J, with 18 bases between. CDR3 size: 16 residues. Germline V lookup: CDR1 SGHTA, CDR2 FQGTGA. CDR3 loop: CASSLSGTGITDEQFF. CDR3 DNA sequence: TGTGCCAGCAGCTTAAGCGGGACTGGGATCACCGATGAGCAGTTCTTC.

The V call is TRBV29-1, the J call TRBJ1-1; D uncertain. V was trimmed by 2 bases and J by 1 base, leaving 5 bases between them. CDR3 length equals 12 residues. Per germline, CDR1 SQVTM and CDR2 ANQGSEA. The CDR3 here is CSVEWANTEAFF. The CDR3 nucleotides read TGCAGCGTTGAATGGGCGAACACTGAAGCTTTCTTT.

V and J are TRBV27 and TRBJ2-3, with D hard to call. The V end lost 9 bases, the J end lost 7 bases, and 14 bases lay between the germline ends. Per germline, CDR1 MNHEY and CDR2 SMNVEV (reference sequence). The CDR3 totals 12 residues. CDR3: CASAPGSNTQYF. For the CDR3, the DNA is TGTGCCAGTGCCCCTGGGTCGAATACGCAGTATTTT.

The rearrangement joins TRBV19 to TRBJ2-7, with D possibly being TRBD2 (5 bases). This CDR3 is built from 13 residues. V lost 3 bases and J lost 7, with 13 bases in between. Germline V lookup: CDR1 LNHDA, CDR2 SQIVND (reference sequence). In nucleotides, the CDR3 is TGTGCCAGTAGTATGAGGTCCACGGGGGAGCAGTACTTC. Translated, it gives CASSMRSTGEQYF.

V is TRBV11-2 and J is TRBJ1-1; TRBD1 matches 8 bases. With 5 bases clipped from V and 2 bases from J, the junction kept 13 bases outside the gene matches. CDR3 length equals 17 residues. The germline CDR1 and CDR2 sequences are SGHAT and FQNNGV. Written as DNA, the CDR3 is TGTGCCAGCAGCCCGGGAGGAGCAGGGGGCTTAAACACTGAAGCTTTCTTT. As protein: CASSPGGAGGLNTEAFF.

The rearrangement joins TRBV28 to TRBJ1-3; tentatively, D is TRBD1 (6 bases). V gave up 2 bases and J gave up 2 bases, with 10 bases separating them. The CDR3 runs to 15 residues. Germline loops: CDR1 MDHEN, CDR2 SYDVKM. CDR3 coding DNA: TGTGCCAGCAGTTTACGGGGGGCTACTGGAAACACCATATATTTT. It codes for CASSLRGATGNTIYF.

This chain uses TRBV3-1 (or the pseudogene TRBV3-2) with TRBJ1-1, with D hard to call. Germline CDR1 reads LGHDT; CDR2 reads YNNKEL (reference sequence). The V end was cut by 0 bases, the J end by 2 bases, with 10 bases between. The CDR3 consists of 15 residues. CDR3 DNA: TGTGCCAGCAGCCAAGATTGGGGAGGCAACACTGAAGCTTTCTTT. Translated, it gives CASSQDWGGNTEAFF.

V gene TRBV9 combines with J gene TRBJ2-3; TRBD2 agrees at 9 bases. The junction had 8 bases not matched to a gene; V was cut back by 3 bases and J by 3 bases. The germline V gene encodes CDR1 SGDLS and CDR2 YYNGEE. The CDR3 is 16 amino acids. CDR3 in DNA: TGTGCCAGCAGCGAACAGCTAGCGGGGCCAACAGATACGCAGTATTTT. Translation gives CASSEQLAGPTDTQYF.

The chain employs TRBV2 and TRBJ1-1; D remains unclear. The CDR3 contains 14 residues. From germline, CDR1 is SNHLY and CDR2 FYNNEI. V was clipped by 2 bases and J by 1 base, with 8 bases between them. The CDR3 DNA reads as TGTGCCAGCAGTGAACAGGCGGGGAACACTGAAGCTTTCTTT. Translation: CASSEQAGNTEAFF.

The chain combines TRBV11-2 with TRBJ1-5, with D maybe TRBD1 (5 bases). V gave up 7 bases and J gave up 0 bases, with 10 bases separating them. The CDR3 totals 14 residues. Germline V gene data show CDR1 as SGHAT and CDR2 as FQNNGV. The CDR3 protein is CASTEGPSNQPQHF. DNA for the CDR3: TGTGCCAGCACCGAGGGACCTAGCAATCAGCCCCAGCATTTT.

The chain is built from TRBV6-5 and TRBJ2-5; D unresolved. Trimming took 3 bases from V and 5 from J, leaving 10 bases between them. Per the germline V gene, CDR1 is MNHEY and CDR2 is SVGAGI. The CDR3 totals 13 residues. CDR3 in DNA: TGTGCCAGCAGTTATGACGGTGGGGAGACCCAGTACTTC. This sequence encodes CASSYDGGETQYF.

V usage is TRBV19 and J usage is TRBJ2-3, with D possibly TRBD2 on 6 matching bases. Germline CDR1 reads LNHDA; CDR2 reads SQIVND (reference sequence). The CDR3 totals 14 residues. V was trimmed by 2 bases and J by 4 bases, leaving 10 bases between them. The CDR3 sequence: CASSIREWADTQYF. CDR3 sequence (DNA): TGTGCCAGTAGTATACGGGAGTGGGCAGATACGCAGTATTTT. Based on the CDR3 plus reference TRBV19 and TRBJ2-3, the full variable domain is DGGITQSPKYLFRKEGQNVTLSCEQNLNHDAMYWYRQDPGQGLRLIYYSQIVNDFQKGDIAEGYSVSREKKESFPLTVTSAQKNPTAFYLCASSIREWADTQYFGPGTRLTVL.

The chain employs TRBV10-3 and TRBJ1-5, with 7 bases aligning to TRBD1. V lost 2 bases and J lost 7; bases outside the gene matches: 5. Per the germline V gene, CDR1 is ENHRY and CDR2 is SYGVKD. This CDR3 spans 14 amino acids. CDR3 nucleotide sequence: TGTGCCATCAGTGAGGGGACAGCCGGGCAGCCCCAGCATTTT. Amino acid sequence: CAISEGTAGQPQHF.

The chain joins TRBV28 to TRBJ1-2, with D unclear. The germline CDR1 and CDR2 sequences are MDHEN and SYDVKM. This CDR3 has 13 residues. Trimming shortened V by 0 bases and J by 4 bases, and 6 bases separated the two germline ends. DNA for the CDR3: TGTGCCAGCAGTTTATGGGAGGCCTATGGCTACACCTTC. As protein: CASSLWEAYGYTF.

On this clone: This specimen includes other DNA sequences encoding the same CDR3. V is TRBV6-5 and J is TRBJ1-5, with D possibly matching TRBD1 (5 bases). This CDR3 has 13 residues. Germline values: CDR1 MNHEY, CDR2 SVGAGI. Trimming removed 3 bases at V and 4 bases at J, with 7 bases between. This chain's CDR3 is CASSYGGNQPQHF. The CDR3 DNA sequence: TGTGCCAGCAGTTATGGGGGAAATCAGCCCCAGCATTTT.

V is TRBV7-9 and J is TRBJ1-1, with TRBD1 as a possible D gene (5 bases). Per germline, CDR1 SEHNR and CDR2 FQNEAQ (reference sequence). The CDR3 totals 14 residues. The germline V and J ends were trimmed by 4 bases and 7 bases, with 16 bases remaining between them. The DNA of the CDR3 is TGTGCCAGCAGCTCGCTAGGGGCGGCGGTTGAAGCTTTCTTT. Its translation: CASSSLGAAVEAFF. Full variable domain (missing parts from reference TRBV7-9 and TRBJ1-1): DTGVSQNPRHKITKRGQNVTFRCDPISEHNRLYWYRQTLGQGPEFLTYFQNEAQLEKSRLLSDRFSAERPKGSFSTLEIQRTEQGDSAMYLCASSSLGAAVEAFFGQGTRLTVV.

The V call is TRBV28, the J call TRBJ1-5; a weak D match, TRBD1 (6 bases). The CDR3 totals 17 residues. The V end lost 6 bases, the J end lost 2 bases, and 20 bases lay between the germline ends. Germline V lookup: CDR1 MDHEN, CDR2 SYDVKM. CDR3 sequence reads: CASSFRGGAWGNQPQHF. CDR3 DNA sequence: TGTGCCAGCAGCTTCCGAGGGGGGGCGTGGGGCAATCAGCCCCAGCATTTT.

The V call is TRBV19, the J call TRBJ1-5; possible D gene TRBD1, 5 bases. The CDR3 consists of 14 residues. Germline lookup yields CDR1 LNHDA and CDR2 SQIVND (reference sequence). Trimming left V 3 bases short and J 3 bases short, with 9 bases between. The CDR3 sequence: CASSMGPFNQPQHF. The CDR3, as DNA: TGTGCCAGTAGTATGGGACCGTTCAATCAGCCCCAGCATTTT. Supplemented by reference TRBV19 and TRBJ1-5, the full variable domain reads DGGITQSPKYLFRKEGQNVTLSCEQNLNHDAMYWYRQDPGQGLRLIYYSQIVNDFQKGDIAEGYSVSREKKESFPLTVTSAQKNPTAFYLCASSMGPFNQPQHFGDGTRLSIL.

This clone was seen only once. V gene TRBV13 combines with J gene TRBJ2-7, with TRBD1 matching 8 bases. The length of the CDR3 is 14 residues. After removal of 5 bases from V and 2 bases from J, the junction contained 5 bases not matched to a gene. The V gene's germline CDR1 is PRHDT and CDR2 FYEKMQ (reference sequence). CDR3 nucleotide sequence: TGTGCCAGCAGCCCGGGACAGGCCCCCTACGAGCAGTACTTC. Translating gives CASSPGQAPYEQYF.

The chain carries TRBV19 and TRBJ1-5, with 8 bases lining up with TRBD1. The CDR3 has 15 amino acids. Germline loops: CDR1 LNHDA, CDR2 SQIVND (reference sequence). V shed 10 bases, J shed 3 bases, and the junction held 11 bases outside the gene matches. The CDR3 region has the DNA TGTGCCACCCAACCCTTGGACAGGGACAATCAGCCCCAGCATTTT. Its translation: CATQPLDRDNQPQHF.

V usage is TRBV28 and J usage is TRBJ2-7; perhaps TRBD1 as D (5 bases). Germline V gene sequence: CDR1 MDHEN, CDR2 SYDVKM. Trimming shortened V by 3 bases and J by 7 bases, and 10 bases separated the two germline ends. The CDR3 extends over 12 amino acids. For the CDR3, the DNA is TGTGCCAGCAGTTTTGGGGCAAGGGAGCAGTACTTC. Its translation: CASSFGAREQYF.

This clone was seen a single time. The CDR3 loop reads CASSFSGEAREQYF. CDR3 DNA sequence: TGTGCCAGCAGTTTTAGCGGGGAGGCTCGGGAGCAGTACTTC. The V call is TRBV27, the J call TRBJ2-7, with 8 nucleotides matching TRBD2. The ends lost 3 bases at V and 7 bases at J; junction bases unmatched: 8. Germline V gene lookup returns CDR1 MNHEY and CDR2 SMNVEV (reference sequence). CDR3 length: 14 amino acids.

This chain's CDR3 is CASSLGAGMSYEQYF. The CDR3 coding sequence is TGTGCCAGCAGTTTGGGGGCAGGGATGTCCTACGAGCAGTACTTC. This chain uses TRBV28 with TRBJ2-7; possibly TRBD1 for D (6 bases). CDR3 length: 15 residues. The germline V and J ends were trimmed by 3 bases and 1 base, with 13 bases remaining between them. From germline, CDR1 is MDHEN and CDR2 SYDVKM. Together with reference TRBV28 and TRBJ2-7, the CDR3 gives the full variable domain: DVKVTQSSRYLVKRTGEKVFLECVQDMDHENMFWYRQDPGLGLRLIYFSYDVKMKEKGDIPEGYSVSREKKERFSLILESASTNQTSMYLCASSLGAGMSYEQYFGPGTRLTVT.

This clone was recorded once. The chain is built from TRBV13 and TRBJ2-5; TRBD2 aligns across 10 bases. The CDR3 is made up of 13 amino acids. Per germline, CDR1 PRHDT and CDR2 FYEKMQ (reference sequence). Trimming took 5 bases from V and 5 from J; bases not matched to a gene: 2. DNA for the CDR3: TGTGCCAGCAGCCTAGCGGGAGTGGAGACCCAGTACTTC. Its translation is CASSLAGVETQYF.